This is a list of T cell receptor beta chains from one sample in a study of blood T cell repertoires in COVID-19. Here immunoSEQ multiplex PCR was the method, and the copy in TCRdb shows in-frame clones only, minus some. In the table there are roughly 54,000 clones, about 89% of which are singletons. Source material: peripheral blood. These receptor sequences come from a woman between 55 and 75 years old with active or convalescent COVID-19. Each CDR3 is given with its conserved first and last residue. D genes are given only for firm matches. The size of a clone is reported for some rows only, either as once, few or many, or as a class for expanded clones.

size | D | J | V | CDR3 | DNA
. | . | TRBJ1-6 | TRBV4-2 | CASSPTKDGALHF | TGTGCCAGCAGCCCCACAAAAGACGGAGCCCTCCACTTT
. | . | TRBJ2-7 | TRBV28 | CASRRSTDRWGEQYF | TGTGCCAGCAGACGCAGCACCGACAGGTGGGGCGAGCAGTACTTC
. | TRBD1 | TRBJ1-5 | TRBV5-1 | CASSPGPGQDGQPQHF | TGCGCCAGCAGCCCTGGCCCGGGACAGGACGGACAGCCCCAGCATTTT
few | . | TRBJ1-3 | TRBV7-3 | CASSLMAQPYSGNTIYF | TGTGCCAGCAGCTTAATGGCACAGCCTTACTCTGGAAACACCATATATTTT
. | . | TRBJ1-1 | TRBV18 | CASSPPYTGAEAFF | TGTGCCAGCTCACCTCCCTACACAGGAGCTGAAGCTTTCTTT
. | TRBD1 | TRBJ1-4 | TRBV15 | CATSRDYRGSGEKLFF | TGTGCCACCAGCAGAGATTACAGGGGATCGGGTGAAAAACTGTTTTTT
. | . | TRBJ2-7 | TRBV14 | CASSQDPGFVNEQYF | TGTGCCAGCAGCCAAGATCCAGGATTTGTTAACGAGCAGTACTTC
. | . | TRBJ2-2 | TRBV3-1/TRBV3-2 | CASSPTNTGELFF | TGTGCCAGCAGTCCCACGAACACCGGGGAGCTGTTTTTT
. | . | TRBJ2-7 | TRBV6-6 | CASSQTRTANYEQYF | TGTGCCAGCAGTCAAACGAGGACAGCCAACTATGAGCAGTACTTC
. | TRBD1 | TRBJ1-5 | TRBV28 | CASGLQGVEQPQHF | TGTGCCAGCGGCCTACAGGGGGTTGAACAGCCCCAGCATTTT
. | TRBD2 | TRBJ2-2 | TRBV27 | CASSFQTSGRGGELFF | TGTGCCAGCAGTTTTCAGACTAGCGGGAGAGGCGGGGAGCTGTTTTTT
. | . | TRBJ2-3 | TRBV28 | CASKGGTDTQYF | TGTGCCAGCAAGGGGGGCACAGATACGCAGTATTTT
once | . | TRBJ1-6 | TRBV7-6 | CASSSVGGVRSYNSPLHF | TGTGCCAGCAGCTCCGTTGGGGGGGTGAGGTCCTATAATTCACCCCTCCACTTT
. | TRBD2 | TRBJ2-3 | TRBV7-9 | CASSLGLLAGGGDTQYF | TGTGCCAGCAGCTTAGGACTACTAGCGGGGGGAGGAGATACGCAGTATTTT
. | . | TRBJ2-3 | TRBV19 | CASSPGTVPQGGQYF | TGTGCCAGTAGTCCTGGGACGGTCCCACAAGGGGGGCAGTATTTT
. | TRBD1 | TRBJ1-4 | TRBV5-1 | CASSFGQADNEKLFF | TGCGCCAGCAGCTTCGGACAGGCCGATAATGAAAAACTGTTTTTT
. | TRBD1 | TRBJ2-1 | TRBV4-1 | CASRPPGQSSYNEQFF | TGCGCCAGCCGTCCCCCGGGACAGAGCTCCTACAATGAGCAGTTCTTC
. | . | TRBJ1-2 | TRBV27 | CASSFRGGYGYTF | TGTGCCAGCAGTTTTCGAGGGGGCTATGGCTACACCTTC
. | TRBD1 | TRBJ2-2 | TRBV5-6 | CASSANRGANTGELFF | TGTGCCAGCAGCGCAAACAGGGGCGCGAACACCGGGGAGCTGTTTTTT
once | TRBD1 | TRBJ1-4 | TRBV7-6 | CASSLTGRNEKLFF | TGTGCCAGCAGCCTGACAGGGCGGAATGAAAAACTGTTTTTT
. | TRBD2 | TRBJ2-1 | TRBV4-1 | CASSQDQLARNNEQFF | TGCGCCAGCAGCCAAGATCAACTAGCGAGGAACAATGAGCAGTTCTTC
. | . | TRBJ2-2 | TRBV29-1 | CSVEAAGRTGELFF | TGCAGCGTTGAGGCGGCGGGGCGCACCGGGGAGCTGTTTTTT
. | . | TRBJ2-3 | TRBV15 | CATSRDRDYTDTQYF | TGTGCCACCAGCAGAGATCGAGACTACACAGATACGCAGTATTTT
. | . | TRBJ2-2 | TRBV7-3 | CASSLYGLTGELFF | TGTGCCAGCAGCTTATATGGCTTGACCGGGGAGCTGTTTTTT
once | . | TRBJ2-7 | TRBV2 | CASSRGQLSYEQYF | TGTGCCAGCAGTCGAGGACAGCTTTCCTACGAGCAGTACTTC
. | . | TRBJ1-3 | TRBV6-6 | CASSLVTGGHTIYF | TGTGCCAGCAGTTTAGTGACAGGAGGACACACCATATATTTT